A selection of T cell receptor beta chains follows, all from one sample in a study of immune evolution from preneoplasia to lung adenocarcinoma. Assay used: immunoSEQ multiplex PCR; TCRdb lists only in-frame clones, some missing. The table lists roughly 7,000 clones, approximately 88% of them singletons. Sequenced sample: FFPE lung adenocarcinoma in situ tissue. The receptor set was obtained from a donor older than 65 with lung adenocarcinoma. Both conserved end residues are part of each CDR3. A D gene is named only where the DNA matches it firmly. A row's size may be missing; if present it is once, few, many or a size class.

abundance: -; v_gene: TRBV5-1; d_gene: TRBD1; j_gene: TRBJ2-7; CDR3aa: CASSLGQGVIHEQYF; CDR3nt: TGCGCCAGCAGCTTGGGGCAGGGGGTGATCCACGAGCAGTACTTC
abundance: -; v_gene: TRBV5-6; d_gene: -; j_gene: TRBJ2-3; CDR3aa: CASLGGNTDTQYF; CDR3nt: TGTGCCAGCCTCGGCGGAAACACAGATACGCAGTATTTT
abundance: -; v_gene: TRBV7-2; d_gene: -; j_gene: TRBJ1-1; CDR3aa: CASSMIRENTEAFF; CDR3nt: TGTGCCAGCAGCATGATCAGGGAGAACACTGAAGCTTTCTTT
abundance: few; v_gene: TRBV30; d_gene: -; j_gene: TRBJ1-1; CDR3aa: CAWSVLRQGGKAFF; CDR3nt: TGTGCCTGGAGTGTATTGAGGCAGGGAGGTAAAGCTTTCTTT
abundance: -; v_gene: TRBV18; d_gene: -; j_gene: TRBJ2-4; CDR3aa: CASHTSGGNIQYF; CDR3nt: TGTGCCAGCCATACTTCAGGGGGGAACATTCAGTACTTC
abundance: -; v_gene: TRBV29-1; d_gene: TRBD2; j_gene: TRBJ2-3; CDR3aa: CSVSLGLAGDRLYTDTQYF; CDR3nt: TGCAGCGTTTCCCTGGGACTAGCGGGGGACCGGTTATACACAGATACGCAGTATTTT
abundance: -; v_gene: TRBV27; d_gene: TRBD2; j_gene: TRBJ2-1; CDR3aa: CASSSGLASRNEQFF; CDR3nt: TGTGCCAGCAGTTCCGGACTAGCGAGTAGGAATGAGCAGTTCTTC
abundance: -; v_gene: TRBV2; d_gene: -; j_gene: TRBJ1-1; CDR3aa: CASILNTEAFF; CDR3nt: TGTGCCAGCATCCTGAACACTGAAGCTTTCTTT
abundance: -; v_gene: TRBV18; d_gene: -; j_gene: TRBJ1-4; CDR3aa: CASSPGGGRGKLFF; CDR3nt: TGTGCCAGCTCACCAGGAGGGGGAAGAGGAAAACTGTTTTTT
abundance: -; v_gene: TRBV21-1; d_gene: -; j_gene: TRBJ2-7; CDR3aa: CASSIRSGTGKYEQYF; CDR3nt: TGTGCCAGCAGCATCCGCTCCGGGACAGGGAAATACGAGCAGTACTTC
abundance: -; v_gene: TRBV30; d_gene: TRBD1; j_gene: TRBJ1-5; CDR3aa: CACSTGGDQPQHF; CDR3nt: TGTGCCTGCAGTACAGGGGGCGATCAGCCCCAGCATTTT
abundance: -; v_gene: TRBV7-8; d_gene: -; j_gene: TRBJ1-2; CDR3aa: CASSLSGGPNYGYTF; CDR3nt: TGTGCCAGCAGCTTGAGCGGCGGCCCTAACTATGGCTACACCTTC
abundance: -; v_gene: TRBV6-1; d_gene: TRBD1; j_gene: TRBJ1-2; CDR3aa: CASRPGQGYGYTF; CDR3nt: TGTGCCAGCAGACCGGGACAGGGCTATGGCTACACCTTC
abundance: -; v_gene: TRBV6-1; d_gene: -; j_gene: TRBJ2-2; CDR3aa: CASSDLGANTGELFF; CDR3nt: TGTGCCAGCAGTGACTTGGGCGCGAACACCGGGGAGCTGTTTTTT
abundance: -; v_gene: TRBV5-1; d_gene: TRBD2; j_gene: TRBJ2-7; CDR3aa: CASSFGGRVYEQYF; CDR3nt: TGCGCCAGCAGCTTTGGCGGGAGAGTCTACGAGCAGTACTTC
abundance: -; v_gene: TRBV5-8; d_gene: -; j_gene: TRBJ1-2; CDR3aa: CASSLAIQGVGYGYTF; CDR3nt: TGTGCCAGCAGCTTGGCAATACAGGGAGTAGGGTATGGCTACACCTTC
abundance: -; v_gene: TRBV29-1; d_gene: -; j_gene: TRBJ2-3; CDR3aa: CSVDAALATDTQYF; CDR3nt: TGCAGCGTTGATGCGGCCCTTGCCACAGATACGCAGTATTTT
abundance: -; v_gene: TRBV6-1; d_gene: TRBD1; j_gene: TRBJ2-3; CDR3aa: CASRLTGAPGDTQYF; CDR3nt: TGTGCCAGCAGGCTAACAGGGGCGCCAGGAGATACGCAGTATTTT
abundance: once; v_gene: TRBV5-6; d_gene: TRBD1; j_gene: TRBJ1-2; CDR3aa: CASSWGDREYTF; CDR3nt: TGTGCCAGCAGCTGGGGGGACAGGGAATACACCTTC
abundance: -; v_gene: TRBV27; d_gene: TRBD1; j_gene: TRBJ1-2; CDR3aa: CASSFSPDRASYTF; CDR3nt: TGTGCCAGCAGTTTTTCTCCGGACAGGGCGAGCTACACCTTC
abundance: -; v_gene: TRBV14; d_gene: -; j_gene: TRBJ1-1; CDR3aa: CASSKQGNTEAFF; CDR3nt: TGTGCCAGCAGTAAACAGGGGAACACTGAAGCTTTCTTT
abundance: -; v_gene: TRBV19; d_gene: TRBD2; j_gene: TRBJ2-7; CDR3aa: CASSYGRAGEQYF; CDR3nt: TGTGCCAGTAGTTACGGGAGGGCCGGAGAGCAGTACTTC
abundance: -; v_gene: TRBV19; d_gene: -; j_gene: TRBJ2-5; CDR3aa: CASSTPGSVQETQYF; CDR3nt: TGTGCCAGTAGCACCCCGGGGAGCGTACAAGAGACCCAGTACTTC
abundance: -; v_gene: TRBV4-1; d_gene: TRBD2; j_gene: TRBJ2-1; CDR3aa: CASSELADAYNEQFF; CDR3nt: TGCGCCAGCAGCGAACTAGCGGACGCCTACAATGAGCAGTTCTTC
abundance: -; v_gene: TRBV29-1; d_gene: -; j_gene: TRBJ1-2; CDR3aa: CSVDNNYGYTF; CDR3nt: TGCAGCGTTGACAATAACTATGGCTACACCTTC
abundance: -; v_gene: TRBV27; d_gene: TRBD2; j_gene: TRBJ2-1; CDR3aa: CASSLRLRGSSYNEQFF; CDR3nt: TGTGCCAGCAGTTTAAGGCTACGCGGGAGCTCCTACAATGAGCAGTTCTTC
abundance: -; v_gene: TRBV5-1; d_gene: -; j_gene: TRBJ2-1; CDR3aa: CASSLGGNEQFF; CDR3nt: TGCGCCAGCAGCTTGGGGGGAAATGAGCAGTTCTTC
abundance: -; v_gene: TRBV5-4; d_gene: TRBD1; j_gene: TRBJ2-7; CDR3aa: CASSLGGTGPYEQYF; CDR3nt: TGTGCCAGCAGCTTGGGGGGGACAGGGCCCTACGAGCAGTACTTC
abundance: -; v_gene: TRBV30; d_gene: TRBD2; j_gene: TRBJ2-5; CDR3aa: CAWSVGVGGRARETQYF; CDR3nt: TGTGCCTGGAGTGTCGGTGTGGGAGGGAGGGCCAGGGAGACCCAGTACTTC